What follows describes a single TCR beta chain. CDR1 SEHNR and CDR2 FQNEAQ come from the germline V gene (reference sequence). The CDR3 is 18 amino acids. The V gene end was trimmed by 5 bases and the J gene end by 7 bases; junction bases not matched to a gene: 18. This entry is derived from a study of cytomegalovirus exposure and HLA in healthy donors. Primers for the PCR totalled 60 Vbeta and 13 Jbeta. The assay was immunoSEQ multiplex PCR, and TCRdb's table has in-frame clones only and misses some. The sample lists 100,000 to 150,000 clones, roughly 85% occurring once. Source material: PBMCs. The chain couples TRBV7-9 to TRBJ2-1, with 9 positions matching TRBD2. This receptor was obtained from a woman between 35 and 50 years old in good health and CMV-seropositive. CDR3 nucleotide sequence: TGTGCCAGCAGCGCGACAGGGCTCACTAGCGGGCGTATAAATGAGCAGTTCTTC. It specifies CASSATGLTSGRINEQFF.